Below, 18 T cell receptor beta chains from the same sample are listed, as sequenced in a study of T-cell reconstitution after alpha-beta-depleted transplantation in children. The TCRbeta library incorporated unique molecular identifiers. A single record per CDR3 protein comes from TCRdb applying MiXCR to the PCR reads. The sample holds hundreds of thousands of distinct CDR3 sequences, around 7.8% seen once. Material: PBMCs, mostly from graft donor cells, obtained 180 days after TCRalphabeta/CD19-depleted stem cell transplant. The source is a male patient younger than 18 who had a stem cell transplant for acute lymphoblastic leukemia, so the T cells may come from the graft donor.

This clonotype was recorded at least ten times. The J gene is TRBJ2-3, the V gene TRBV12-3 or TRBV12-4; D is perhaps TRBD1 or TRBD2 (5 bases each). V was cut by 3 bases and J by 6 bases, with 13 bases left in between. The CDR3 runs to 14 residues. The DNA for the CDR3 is TGTGCCAGCAGTTTCCGGGGCCCTAGGGATACGCAGTATTTT. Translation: CASSFRGPRDTQYF.

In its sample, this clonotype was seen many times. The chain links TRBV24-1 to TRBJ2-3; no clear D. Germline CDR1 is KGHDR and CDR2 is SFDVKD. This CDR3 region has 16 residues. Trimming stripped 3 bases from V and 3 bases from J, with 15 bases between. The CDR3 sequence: CATSDRVTGWTDTQYF. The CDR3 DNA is TGTGCCACCAGTGATAGGGTCACGGGTTGGACAGATACGCAGTATTTT.

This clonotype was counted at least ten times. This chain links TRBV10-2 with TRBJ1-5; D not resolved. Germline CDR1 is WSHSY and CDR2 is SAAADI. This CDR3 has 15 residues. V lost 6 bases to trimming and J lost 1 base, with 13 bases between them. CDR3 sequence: CASSERGRSNQPQHF. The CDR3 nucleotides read TGCGCCAGCAGCGAGCGGGGAAGGAGCAATCAGCCCCAGCATTTT.

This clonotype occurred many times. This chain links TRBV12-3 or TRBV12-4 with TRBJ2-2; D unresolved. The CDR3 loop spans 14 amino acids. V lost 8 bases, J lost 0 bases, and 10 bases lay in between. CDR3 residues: CASVWGPNTGELFF. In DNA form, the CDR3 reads TGTGCCAGCGTCTGGGGTCCGAACACCGGGGAGCTGTTTTTT.

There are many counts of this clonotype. The CDR3 DNA sequence: TGCGCCAGCAGCTTGGTGCGGGAGCTGTTTTTT. Translation gives CASSLVRELFF. The chain combines TRBV5-1 with TRBJ2-2, with D hard to call. V lost 0 bases to trimming and J lost 9 bases, with 3 bases between them. The germline gives CDR1 SGHRS, CDR2 YFSETQ. The CDR3 runs to 11 residues.

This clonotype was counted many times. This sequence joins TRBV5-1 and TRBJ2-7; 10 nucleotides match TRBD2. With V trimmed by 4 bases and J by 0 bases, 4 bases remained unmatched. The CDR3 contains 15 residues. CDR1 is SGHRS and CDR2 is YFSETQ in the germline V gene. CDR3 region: CASSTGLADSYEQYF. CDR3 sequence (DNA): TGCGCCAGCAGCACCGGACTAGCGGACTCCTACGAGCAGTACTTC.

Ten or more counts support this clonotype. For the CDR3, the DNA is TGCAGCGTTGAAGATCTCCTTAAGGGGGTCCGGAGGGATACGCAGTATTTT. Encoded protein: CSVEDLLKGVRRDTQYF. The chain links TRBV29-1 to TRBJ2-3; weak D call: TRBD1 (6 bases). The V and J ends lost 0 bases and 6 bases respectively, with 22 bases between them. The CDR3 contains 17 residues. Per germline, CDR1 SQVTM and CDR2 ANQGSEA.

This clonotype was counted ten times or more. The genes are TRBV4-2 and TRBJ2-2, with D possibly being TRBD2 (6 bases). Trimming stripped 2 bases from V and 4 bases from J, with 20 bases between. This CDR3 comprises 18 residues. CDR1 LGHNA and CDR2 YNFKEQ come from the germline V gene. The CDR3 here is CASSQPPEGRRFTGELFF. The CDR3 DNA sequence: TGTGCCAGCAGCCAACCCCCCGAAGGGAGGAGGTTCACCGGGGAGCTGTTTTTT.

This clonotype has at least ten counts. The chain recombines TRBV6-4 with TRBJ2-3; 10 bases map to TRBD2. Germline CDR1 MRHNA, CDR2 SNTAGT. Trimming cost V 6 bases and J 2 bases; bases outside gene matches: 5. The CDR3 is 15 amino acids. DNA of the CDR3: TGTGCCAGCAGCCAACTAGCGGGGATCACAGATACGCAGTATTTT. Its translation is CASSQLAGITDTQYF.

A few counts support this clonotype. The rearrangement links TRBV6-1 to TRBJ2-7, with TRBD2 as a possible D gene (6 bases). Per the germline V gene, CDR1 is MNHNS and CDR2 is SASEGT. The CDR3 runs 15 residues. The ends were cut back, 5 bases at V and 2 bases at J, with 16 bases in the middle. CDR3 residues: CASSPVDYSTYEQYF. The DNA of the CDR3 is TGTGCCAGCAGTCCGGTGGACTACTCCACCTACGAGCAGTACTTC.

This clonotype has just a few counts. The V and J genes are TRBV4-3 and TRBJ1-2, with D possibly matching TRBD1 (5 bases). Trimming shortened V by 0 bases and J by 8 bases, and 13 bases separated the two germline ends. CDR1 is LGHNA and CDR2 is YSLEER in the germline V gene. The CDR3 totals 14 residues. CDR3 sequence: CASSQEGRGSGYTF. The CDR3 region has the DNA TGCGCCAGCAGCCAAGAGGGGCGGGGGTCCGGCTACACCTTC.

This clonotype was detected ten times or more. The CDR3 region has the DNA TGTGCCAGCAGCCAAGGCGGGGTGGGAGAGACCCAGTACTTC. Its protein is CASSQGGVGETQYF. The V call is TRBV4-2, the J call TRBJ2-5; a weak D match, TRBD2 (6 bases). V dropped 1 base and J dropped 4 bases, with 10 bases sitting between them. The CDR3 runs to 14 residues. Germline CDR1 and CDR2: LGHNA and YNFKEQ.

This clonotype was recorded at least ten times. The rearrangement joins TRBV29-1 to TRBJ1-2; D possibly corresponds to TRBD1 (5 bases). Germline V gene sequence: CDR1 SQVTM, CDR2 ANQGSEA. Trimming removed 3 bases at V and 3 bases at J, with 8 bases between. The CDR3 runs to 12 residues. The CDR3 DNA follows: TGCAGCGTTGAGGGGGTGGACTATGGCTACACCTTC. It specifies CSVEGVDYGYTF.

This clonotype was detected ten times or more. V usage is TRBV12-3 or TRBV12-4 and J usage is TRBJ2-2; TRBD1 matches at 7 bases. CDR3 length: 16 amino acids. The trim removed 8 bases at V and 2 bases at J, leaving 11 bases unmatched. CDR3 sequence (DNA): TGTGCCAGCCAGGGGACCGGGACAGAAAACACCGGGGAGCTGTTTTTT. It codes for CASQGTGTENTGELFF.

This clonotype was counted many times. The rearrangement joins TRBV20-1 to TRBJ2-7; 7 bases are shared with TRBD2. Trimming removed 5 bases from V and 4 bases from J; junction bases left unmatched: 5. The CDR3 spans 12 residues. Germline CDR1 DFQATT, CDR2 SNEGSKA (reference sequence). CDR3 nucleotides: TGCAGTGCTTGGGCGGGAGTGTACGAGCAGTACTTC. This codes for CSAWAGVYEQYF.

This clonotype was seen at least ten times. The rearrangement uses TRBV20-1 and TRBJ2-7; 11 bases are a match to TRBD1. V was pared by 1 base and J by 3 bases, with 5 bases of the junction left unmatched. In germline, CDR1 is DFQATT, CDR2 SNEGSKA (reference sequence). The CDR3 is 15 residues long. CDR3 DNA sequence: TGCAGTGCTAGAGGGAGGGACAGGGGGGTCTACGAGCAGTACTTC. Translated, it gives CSARGRDRGVYEQYF.

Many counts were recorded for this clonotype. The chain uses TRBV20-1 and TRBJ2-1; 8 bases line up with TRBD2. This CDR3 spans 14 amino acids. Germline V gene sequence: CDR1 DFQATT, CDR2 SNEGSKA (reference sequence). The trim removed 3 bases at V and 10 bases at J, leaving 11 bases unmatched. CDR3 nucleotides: TGCAGTGCTAGTCACGGGAGGGCCCTGAGCGAGCAGTTCTTC. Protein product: CSASHGRALSEQFF.

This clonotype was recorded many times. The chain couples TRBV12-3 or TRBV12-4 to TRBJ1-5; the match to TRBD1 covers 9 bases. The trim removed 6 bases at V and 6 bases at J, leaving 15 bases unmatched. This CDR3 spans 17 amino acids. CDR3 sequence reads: CASSPGTGQGRGQPQHF. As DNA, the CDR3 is TGTGCCAGCAGCCCCGGAACGGGACAGGGAAGGGGTCAGCCCCAGCATTTT.